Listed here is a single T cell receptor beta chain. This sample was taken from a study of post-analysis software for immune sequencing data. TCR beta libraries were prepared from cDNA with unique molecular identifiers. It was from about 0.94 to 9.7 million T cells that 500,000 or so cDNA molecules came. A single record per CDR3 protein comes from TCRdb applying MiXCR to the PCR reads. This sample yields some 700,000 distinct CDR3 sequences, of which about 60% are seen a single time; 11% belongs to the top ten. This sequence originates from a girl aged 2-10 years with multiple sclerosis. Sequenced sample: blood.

DNA of the CDR3: TGCAGCGTTGAAGGCGGGGACTACACAGATACGCAGTATTTT. Amino acids: CSVEGGDYTDTQYF. The chain combines TRBV29-1 with TRBJ2-3; 7 positions match TRBD2. The trim removed 1 base at V and 2 bases at J, leaving 3 bases unmatched. The CDR3 has 14 amino acids. In germline, CDR1 is SQVTM, CDR2 ANQGSEA.